This TCR beta chain was identified in a study of blood T cell repertoires in COVID-19. Across the study: In each case, the material was cDNA or gDNA derived from T cells, B-cell-depleted T cells, or PBMCs.

The V segment lost 5 bases and the J segment 7 bases; nucleotides outside the gene matches: 11. CDR1 is SGHNT and CDR2 is YENEEA in the germline V gene. CDR3 size: 17 residues. Original analysis: Scientists estimated how many nucleated cells there were by amplifying reference gene primers. Sequencing was performed with immunoSEQ multiplex PCR; in TCRdb, only in-frame clones are kept and a portion is missing. The D gene and trimming were derived from the DNA, and the V and J assignments and clone size from that table. The sample yields some 170,000 clones, about 76% seen once. The source material was peripheral blood. This TCR was sampled from a woman aged 45 to 65 with active or convalescent COVID-19. The rearrangement uses TRBV11-3 and TRBJ2-2; 12 nucleotides agree with TRBD2. CDR3 region: CASSEGLAGGPGGELFF. The DNA of the CDR3 is TGTGCCAGCAGCGAGGGTCTAGCGGGGGGGCCCGGCGGGGAGCTGTTTTTT.